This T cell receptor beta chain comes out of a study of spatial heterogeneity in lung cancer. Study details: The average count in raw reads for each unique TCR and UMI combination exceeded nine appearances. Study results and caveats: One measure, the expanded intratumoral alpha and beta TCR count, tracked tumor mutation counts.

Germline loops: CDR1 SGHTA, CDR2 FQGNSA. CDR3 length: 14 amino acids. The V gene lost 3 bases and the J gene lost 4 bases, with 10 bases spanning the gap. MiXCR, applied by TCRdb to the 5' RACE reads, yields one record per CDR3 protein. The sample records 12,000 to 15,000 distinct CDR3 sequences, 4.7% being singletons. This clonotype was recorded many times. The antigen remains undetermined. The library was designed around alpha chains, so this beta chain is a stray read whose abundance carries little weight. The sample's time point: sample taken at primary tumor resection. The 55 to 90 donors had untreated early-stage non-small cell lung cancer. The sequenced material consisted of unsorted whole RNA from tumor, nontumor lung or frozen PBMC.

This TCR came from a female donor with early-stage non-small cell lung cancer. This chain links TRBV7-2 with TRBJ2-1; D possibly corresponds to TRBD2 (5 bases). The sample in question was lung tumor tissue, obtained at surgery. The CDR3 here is CASSFPGIYNEQFF. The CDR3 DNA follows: TGTGCCAGCAGCTTCCCCGGGATTTACAATGAGCAGTTCTTC.